The 3 T cell receptor beta chains listed next were all sequenced from one sample in a study of identifying expanded T cells in peripheral blood. Measured with immunoSEQ multiplex PCR; TCRdb has only the in-frame clones, and not every one. The table shows around 100,000 clones, with 85% to 90% occurring only once. Sequenced input: blood. The receptors were sampled from a person between 18 and 75 years old in good health.

This clone has just a few counts. The V and J genes are TRBV2 and TRBJ2-5, with D perhaps TRBD2 (5 bases). Germline CDR1 and CDR2: SNHLY and FYNNEI. Trimming shortened V by 2 bases and J by 4 bases, and 14 bases separated the two germline ends. The CDR3 has 15 residues. CDR3 protein: CASSESVTGVETQYF. The CDR3 DNA is TGTGCCAGCAGTGAATCTGTGACCGGGGTAGAGACCCAGTACTTC.

The J gene is TRBJ2-7, the V gene TRBV9; D possibly corresponds to TRBD2 (5 bases). CDR1 is SGDLS, CDR2 YYNGEE, per germline. The V and J ends lost 4 bases and 5 bases respectively, with 16 bases between them. The CDR3 is 14 amino acids. This CDR3 reads CASSRPRGSHEQYF. CDR3 nucleotide sequence: TGTGCCAGCAGCAGGCCCAGAGGGTCCCACGAGCAGTACTTC.

The V gene is TRBV29-1, the J gene TRBJ2-7, with D tentatively TRBD1 or TRBD2 (5 bases each). CDR3 length: 9 amino acids. Germline lookup yields CDR1 SQVTM and CDR2 ANQGSEA. CDR3 DNA sequence: TGCACCCGAGGGGAGGAGCAGTACTTC. Its protein is CTRGEEQYF.